Listed below are T cell receptor beta chains from one sample, sequenced in a study of early T cells in non-severe SARS-CoV-2 infection. From the 5' RACE reads, TCRdb called clonotypes with MiXCR, one entry per CDR3 protein. This sample has tens of thousands of distinct CDR3 sequences; 5% to 6.5% occur once, and the top ten carry approximately 5%. What was sequenced was whole blood. These receptors were collected from an adult who was a healthcare worker with PCR-confirmed SARS-CoV-2 infection or an uninfected control (not recorded which). The CDR3 runs from the conserved cysteine through the conserved F or W. Fields, in order: clone size, V gene, D gene, J gene, CDR3 protein, CDR3 DNA. The D gene is left open where the match is weak. A row's size may be missing; if present it is once, few, many or a size class.

>many|TRBV11-3|TRBD1|TRBJ2-1
CASPPLRPGQGIDEQFF
TGTGCCAGCCCACCATTGAGGCCGGGACAGGGGATCGATGAACAGTTCTTC
>many|TRBV12-3/TRBV12-4|NA|TRBJ2-5
CASKNQGGGETQYF
TGTGCCAGCAAAAATCAAGGCGGCGGAGAGACCCAGTACTTC
>NA|TRBV3-1|NA|TRBJ1-2
CASSHLGPNYGYTF
TGTGCCAGCAGCCACCTCGGGCCTAACTATGGCTACACCTTC
>many|TRBV7-8|TRBD2|TRBJ2-1
CASSLGASGSRKQFF
TGTGCCAGCAGCTTAGGGGCTAGCGGGAGTCGGAAGCAGTTCTTC
>NA|TRBV2|NA|TRBJ2-3
CASSEATGHSTDTQYF
TGTGCCAGCAGTGAAGCCACGGGACACTCCACAGATACGCAGTATTTT
>few|TRBV6-1|TRBD1|TRBJ1-5
CASHQHGTGVNQPQHF
TGTGCCAGCCATCAGCACGGGACAGGCGTCAATCAGCCCCAGCATTTT
>NA|TRBV20-1|TRBD2|TRBJ2-7
CSGYTLAAVSYEQYF
TGCAGTGGCTACACCCTAGCGGCGGTGTCCTACGAGCAGTACTTC
>NA|TRBV20-1|NA|TRBJ2-1
CSAPWSLRLRGDEQFF
TGCAGTGCGCCTTGGTCCCTTCGGCTAAGGGGGGATGAGCAGTTCTTC
>many|TRBV7-9|NA|TRBJ2-1
CASSLIGRGERNEQFF
TGTGCCAGCAGCTTAATAGGCAGGGGCGAGAGGAATGAGCAGTTCTTC
>many|TRBV29-1|TRBD1|TRBJ2-3
CSVDSWTGGDTQYF
TGCAGCGTTGATTCCTGGACAGGAGGAGATACGCAGTATTTT
>many|TRBV20-1|TRBD2|TRBJ2-7
CSATRLAPSSHEQYF
TGCAGTGCTACGAGACTAGCACCCAGTTCCCACGAGCAGTACTTC
>many|TRBV6-5|NA|TRBJ2-7
CASSYGQVSYEQYF
TGTGCCAGCAGTTACGGGCAGGTCTCCTACGAGCAGTACTTC
>many|TRBV5-1|NA|TRBJ2-6
CASSLAGSVGNSGANVLTF
TGCGCCAGCAGCTTGGCTGGTAGCGTCGGAAACTCTGGGGCCAACGTCCTGACTTTC
>many|TRBV20-1|TRBD2|TRBJ2-7
CSAWTSGSRYEQYF
TGCAGTGCTTGGACTAGCGGGAGTAGGTACGAGCAGTACTTC
>many|TRBV18|TRBD2|TRBJ2-2
CASSPSGSGGTGELFF
TGTGCCAGCTCACCAAGCGGGAGCGGGGGCACCGGGGAGCTGTTTTTT
>many|TRBV11-1|NA|TRBJ2-7
CASSFTGGSYEQYF
TGTGCCAGCAGCTTCACCGGGGGTTCCTACGAGCAGTACTTC
>NA|TRBV11-2|TRBD2|TRBJ2-5
CASSLGTCGRKLETQYF
TGTGCCAGCAGCCTAGGGACTTGCGGGAGAAAATTGGAGACCCAGTACTTC
>many|TRBV20-1|NA|TRBJ1-6
CSAPFLVGLNNSPLHF
TGCAGTGCCCCCTTTCTGGTCGGGTTGAATAATTCACCCCTCCACTTT
>NA|TRBV4-1|NA|TRBJ2-7
CASRGVLKASEQYF
TGCGCCAGCAGAGGGGTTCTAAAGGCCTCCGAGCAGTACTTC
>few|TRBV20-1|TRBD2|TRBJ2-3
CSAPILAGSTDTQYF
TGCAGTGCTCCGATCTTAGCGGGGAGCACAGATACGCAGTATTTT
>NA|TRBV29-1|NA|TRBJ1-1
CSVEDLDKPGAFF
TGCAGCGTTGAAGATCTGGACAAACCTGGGGCTTTCTTT
>many|TRBV28|NA|TRBJ1-3
CASVLGGELSGNTIYF
TGTGCCAGCGTACTAGGCGGGGAACTCTCTGGAAACACCATATATTTT
>few|TRBV5-4|TRBD1|TRBJ2-3
CASSLAQGDHTQYF
TGTGCCAGCAGCTTGGCCCAGGGGGACCATACGCAGTATTTT
>many|TRBV21-1|NA|TRBJ1-2
CASSGNVPGQGPYGYTF
TGTGCCAGCAGCGGGAACGTCCCGGGACAGGGACCCTATGGCTACACCTTC
>few|TRBV5-4|TRBD2|TRBJ2-7
CASSPPPGLDVYEQYF
TGTGCCAGCAGCCCGCCTCCGGGACTAGATGTCTACGAGCAGTACTTC
>many|TRBV18|NA|TRBJ2-7
CASSPFDQDYGQYF
TGTGCCAGCTCACCTTTCGATCAGGACTACGGGCAGTACTTC
>NA|TRBV20-1|NA|TRBJ2-1
CSARDTGIDYNEQFF
TGCAGTGCTAGAGATACAGGGATAGACTACAATGAGCAGTTCTTC
>many|TRBV12-3/TRBV12-4|NA|TRBJ2-7
CASSPTGPAGPEQYF
TGTGCCAGCAGCCCAACAGGGCCCGCCGGACCCGAGCAGTACTTC
>many|TRBV29-1|TRBD1|TRBJ2-7
CSVEFLGQDLSYEQYF
TGCAGCGTTGAGTTCCTAGGACAGGACCTTTCCTACGAGCAGTACTTC
>many|TRBV7-9|NA|TRBJ2-7
CASSLEPELTLTYEQYF
TGTGCCAGCAGCTTAGAGCCGGAACTAACCCTAACCTACGAGCAGTACTTC
>many|TRBV5-4|TRBD2|TRBJ2-5
CASSLWGLEETQYF
TGTGCCAGCAGCTTGTGGGGACTAGAAGAGACCCAGTACTTC
>many|TRBV5-1|NA|TRBJ2-7
CASRESGLRYEQYF
TGCGCCAGCAGAGAGTCAGGGCTAAGGTACGAGCAGTACTTC
>many|TRBV2|NA|TRBJ2-1
CASSSQGGYNEQFF
TGTGCCAGCAGTTCGCAGGGTGGCTACAATGAGCAGTTCTTC
>once|TRBV12-3/TRBV12-4|NA|TRBJ2-2
CASTIGLHNTGELFF
TGTGCCAGCACCATCGGACTGCATAACACCGGGGAGCTGTTTTTT
>many|TRBV20-1|NA|TRBJ2-2
CSARRPGTGFGNTGELFF
TGCAGTGCTAGGAGACCAGGGACCGGATTCGGGAACACCGGGGAGCTGTTTTTT
>few|TRBV7-2|TRBD2|TRBJ2-3
CASSFWPSGSGTDTQYF
TGTGCCAGCAGCTTCTGGCCCAGCGGGAGTGGCACAGATACGCAGTATTTT
>many|TRBV29-1|NA|TRBJ2-5
CSAGMEETQYF
TGCAGCGCCGGGATGGAAGAGACCCAGTACTTC
>many|TRBV28|NA|TRBJ2-4
CASSSRGPLAKNIQYF
TGTGCCAGCAGTTCTAGGGGCCCTCTAGCCAAAAACATTCAGTACTTC
>many|TRBV10-2|NA|TRBJ2-1
CASIEGGQSSYNEQFF
TGCGCCAGCATCGAAGGTGGGCAGAGCTCCTACAATGAGCAGTTCTTC
>many|TRBV7-9|NA|TRBJ2-5
CASSLSVRPQETQYF
TGTGCCAGCAGCTTATCGGTCAGGCCTCAAGAGACCCAGTACTTC
>NA|TRBV6-5|TRBD2|TRBJ2-7
CASSSVRGLALWHEQYF
TGTGCCAGCAGTTCCGTAAGGGGACTAGCCCTTTGGCACGAGCAGTACTTC
>many|TRBV5-1|TRBD2|TRBJ2-1
CASSRNEREYSEQFF
TGCGCCAGCAGCCGGAATGAGCGGGAGTACAGTGAGCAGTTCTTC
>many|TRBV11-2|NA|TRBJ2-3
CASSLGLGDTQYF
TGTGCCAGCAGCTTAGGTCTCGGGGATACGCAGTATTTT
>many|TRBV3-1|NA|TRBJ2-6
CASSQEYGANVLTF
TGTGCCAGCAGCCAAGAATACGGGGCCAACGTCCTGACTTTC
>many|TRBV28|NA|TRBJ2-3
CASSSGTVGRDTQYF
TGTGCCAGCAGCTCTGGGACGGTGGGTAGAGATACGCAGTATTTT
>many|TRBV7-9|TRBD2|TRBJ2-7
CASSLTSGPHEQYF
TGTGCCAGCAGTTTGACTAGCGGCCCCCACGAGCAGTACTTC
>NA|TRBV3-1|NA|TRBJ2-7
CASSQLGTYGQYF
TGTGCCAGCAGCCAACTCGGGACCTACGGGCAGTACTTC
>many|TRBV6-2/TRBV6-3|NA|TRBJ1-1
CASSYSRAGEAFF
TGTGCCAGCAGTTACTCGAGGGCAGGGGAAGCTTTCTTT
>many|TRBV6-5|NA|TRBJ1-4
CASSDSEKLFF
TGTGCCAGCAGCGATAGTGAAAAACTGTTTTTT
>NA|TRBV29-1|TRBD2|TRBJ2-3
CSAGITSGTDTQYF
TGCAGCGCCGGGATTACTAGCGGCACAGATACGCAGTATTTT
>many|TRBV29-1|NA|TRBJ2-1
CSVEEYNEQFF
TGCAGCGTTGAAGAATACAATGAGCAGTTCTTC
>many|TRBV7-7|TRBD2|TRBJ2-5
CAIGGTSREETQYF
TGTGCTATTGGGGGGACTAGCAGAGAAGAGACCCAGTACTTC